This T cell receptor beta chain stems from a study of T cell responses to AZD1222 COVID-19 vaccine. Study-level points and caveats: Females outnumbered males among donors, who were mostly white British; clonal diversity was possibly underestimated. No day 14 peak samples; only post-peak repertoires were characterized. Compared with day 0, the breadth and depth of the Spike-specific TCR repertoire rose significantly after two doses of AZD1222.

Details on this clone: Its antigen is not known.

The CDR3 runs to 15 residues. Deletions cut 5 bases from V and 2 bases from J, with 16 bases between. Germline lookup yields CDR1 SEHNR and CDR2 FQNEAQ (reference sequence). Second doses at about 4 or about 12 weeks were pooled. TCRdb's copy holds only in-frame clones and misses some; the assay was immunoSEQ multiplex PCR. The repertoire holds about 180,000 clones, 88% seen once, with about 25% in the top ten. The sequence was obtained from an adult who received the AZD1222 COVID-19 vaccine. The rearrangement uses TRBV7-9 and TRBJ2-7; D may be TRBD2 (6 bases). Source: peripheral blood, taken 28 days after the second AZD1222 dose. The CDR3 loop is CASSPRGRAAYEQYF. CDR3 sequence (DNA): TGTGCCAGCAGCCCCCGGGGGAGAGCCGCCTACGAGCAGTACTTC.